The present TCR beta chain was sequenced within a study of radiotherapy plus CTLA-4 blockade in lung cancer. Focal radiation plus CTLA-4 blockade with ipilimumab was given to patients with chemo-refractory metastatic non-small-cell lung cancer. Sequencing used immunoSEQ multiplex PCR; TCRdb keeps in-frame clones, though not all of them. The table shows under 70,000 clones, with approximately 80% occurring only once. The V gene's germline CDR1 is SGHNT and CDR2 YENEEA. This CDR3 spans 14 amino acids. Deletions cut 3 bases from V and 3 bases from J, with 11 bases between. The table lists this clone with a few counts.

V is TRBV11-3 and J is TRBJ1-2, with unresolved D. This specimen consisted of peripheral blood, obtained from a patient treated with radiotherapy plus ipilimumab. This receptor was taken from a human donor with non-small cell lung cancer who had a complete response to radiotherapy plus ipilimumab. This CDR3 reads CASSFAGRDYGYTF. The CDR3 bases are TGTGCCAGCAGCTTCGCCGGGCGGGACTATGGCTACACCTTC.